This is a list of T cell receptor beta chains from one sample in a study of T cells in Graves' hyperthyroidism and ophthalmopathy. In TCRdb, the multiplex PCR reads were re-called with MiXCR into one record per CDR3 protein. The table records 650,000 to 850,000 distinct CDR3 sequences, around a sixth of them present only once. The sequenced sample consisted of blood. The origin of the receptors is a woman aged 45 to 65 with Graves' hyperthyroidism that later progressed to Graves' ophthalmopathy. Each CDR3 is given with its conserved first and last residue. Each record gives: J gene, V gene, D gene, clone size, CDR3 DNA, CDR3 protein. The D gene is left open where the match is weak. Clone size is not always given. Where it is, it says once, few, many or a class for expanded clones.

J: TRBJ2-1
V: TRBV6-6
D: TRBD2
size: few
DNA: TGTGCCAGCAGTTACCCCCCGACTAGCGGGGGATACAATGAGCAGTTCTTC
CDR3: CASSYPPTSGGYNEQFF

J: TRBJ1-4
V: TRBV3-1
D: .
size: many
DNA: TGTGCCAGCAGCCAAGACGAAAGGGCTAATGAAAAACTGTTTTTT
CDR3: CASSQDERANEKLFF

J: TRBJ2-1
V: TRBV7-9
D: .
size: .
DNA: TGTGCCAGCAGCTACGGACAGGGACAGCGGGGGAGCTCCTACAATGAGCAGTTCTTC
CDR3: CASSYGQGQRGSSYNEQFF

J: TRBJ1-2
V: TRBV27
D: TRBD1
size: .
DNA: TGTGCCAGCAGCCACGGGACAGGGGACGGCGGCTACACCTTC
CDR3: CASSHGTGDGGYTF

J: TRBJ1-1
V: TRBV19
D: .
size: .
DNA: TGTGCCAGTACCGCAAACACTGAAGCTTTCTTT
CDR3: CASTANTEAFF

J: TRBJ1-1
V: TRBV4-1
D: TRBD1
size: .
DNA: TGCGCCAGCAGCCAGCCCTGGACAGGTCTTACTGAAGCTTTCTTT
CDR3: CASSQPWTGLTEAFF

J: TRBJ2-7
V: TRBV6-1
D: .
size: many
DNA: TGTGCCAGCAGTCCCCCTCCCGGCCGGGGTTTTGGAGAGCAGTACTTC
CDR3: CASSPPPGRGFGEQYF

J: TRBJ1-4
V: TRBV2
D: TRBD1
size: .
DNA: TGTGCCAGCAGTGCGCCCACGGGACAGTTTAATGAAAAACTGTTTTTT
CDR3: CASSAPTGQFNEKLFF

J: TRBJ2-1
V: TRBV5-5
D: TRBD2
size: few
DNA: TGTGCCAGCAGCCAACAACTTGGGCGGGGGGGTGAGCAGTTCTTC
CDR3: CASSQQLGRGGEQFF

J: TRBJ1-1
V: TRBV30
D: .
size: many
DNA: TGTGCCTGGTCCCTAGAGACTGAAGCTTTCTTT
CDR3: CAWSLETEAFF

J: TRBJ1-6
V: TRBV15
D: .
size: .
DNA: TGTGCCACCAGCAGAGATTCAGGGAGGCATAATTCACCCCTCCACTTT
CDR3: CATSRDSGRHNSPLHF

J: TRBJ2-1
V: TRBV18
D: .
size: few
DNA: TGTGCCAGCTCACCGGGACCGAACTACAATGAGCAGTTCTTC
CDR3: CASSPGPNYNEQFF

J: TRBJ2-1
V: TRBV7-7
D: .
size: few
DNA: TGTGCTAGCAGCTTAAACTGGTACAATGAGCAGTTCTTC
CDR3: CASSLNWYNEQFF

J: TRBJ1-2
V: TRBV9
D: .
size: many
DNA: TGTGCCAGCAGCGTAGGGGAAGACTTCCCTGGCTACACCTTC
CDR3: CASSVGEDFPGYTF

J: TRBJ1-2
V: TRBV7-9
D: TRBD1
size: many
DNA: TGTGCCAGCAGCCCCCCGGGACAGGGGGTGGGTGGCTACACCTTC
CDR3: CASSPPGQGVGGYTF

J: TRBJ1-4
V: TRBV3-1
D: TRBD1
size: many
DNA: TGTGCCAGCAGCGCACAGGGGGCCCGTAATGAAAAACTGTTTTTT
CDR3: CASSAQGARNEKLFF

J: TRBJ2-1
V: TRBV6-2/TRBV6-3
D: .
size: .
DNA: TGTGCCAGCAGTAACTCGCAAACTATGACAGAGTACAATGAGCAGTTCTTC
CDR3: CASSNSQTMTEYNEQFF

J: TRBJ2-7
V: TRBV3-1
D: .
size: many
DNA: TGTGCCAGCAGCCAAGATAATGGCGGCACCTCTCTCTACGAGCAGTACTTC
CDR3: CASSQDNGGTSLYEQYF

J: TRBJ2-5
V: TRBV18
D: TRBD1
size: many
DNA: TGTGCCAGCTCCGCCGGGACAGGGAGCGAGACCCAGTACTTC
CDR3: CASSAGTGSETQYF

J: TRBJ1-5
V: TRBV30
D: .
size: .
DNA: TGTGCCTGGAGTTCGGCCCAACGAAATCAGCCCCAGCATTTT
CDR3: CAWSSAQRNQPQHF

J: TRBJ1-2
V: TRBV7-9
D: TRBD1
size: .
DNA: TGTGCCAGCAGCTTAGCGGAAAGGACAGGGCCTGGCTACACCTTC
CDR3: CASSLAERTGPGYTF

J: TRBJ1-6
V: TRBV7-2
D: .
size: .
DNA: TGTGCCAGCAGCTTAGGTGCAGGGCAGGATTCACCCCTCCACTTT
CDR3: CASSLGAGQDSPLHF

J: TRBJ2-6
V: TRBV19
D: .
size: .
DNA: TGTGCCAGTAGTATAGTCCACCAATTTTCGTCTGGGGCCAACGTCCTGACTTTC
CDR3: CASSIVHQFSSGANVLTF

J: TRBJ2-5
V: TRBV7-9
D: .
size: .
DNA: TGTGCCGGCAGCTTAGTAACCAGTGAAGAGACCCAGTACTTC
CDR3: CAGSLVTSEETQYF

J: TRBJ1-1
V: TRBV4-1
D: .
size: few
DNA: TGCGCCAGCAGCCAACCTGGACAGTGGAACACTGAAGCTTTCTTT
CDR3: CASSQPGQWNTEAFF

J: TRBJ2-7
V: TRBV10-3
D: TRBD1
size: .
DNA: TGTGCCATCAGGGAAACAGGGGCCCCCTACGAGCAGTACTTC
CDR3: CAIRETGAPYEQYF

J: TRBJ1-2
V: TRBV14
D: TRBD1
size: .
DNA: TGTGCCAGCAGCATAACACAGGGGGCCTACGATGGCTACACCTTC
CDR3: CASSITQGAYDGYTF

J: TRBJ2-1
V: TRBV2
D: .
size: many
DNA: TGTGCCAGCAGTGTAATAGGTAGCTCCTACAATGAGCAGTTCTTC
CDR3: CASSVIGSSYNEQFF

J: TRBJ1-1
V: TRBV7-9
D: TRBD1
size: few
DNA: TGTGCCAGCAGCTTAGGGGGGACAGCTCGTGAAGCTTTCTTT
CDR3: CASSLGGTAREAFF

J: TRBJ1-2
V: TRBV7-3
D: TRBD1
size: few
DNA: TGTGCCAGCACCTTATCCCTCGGGACAGCTAACTATGGCTACACCTTC
CDR3: CASTLSLGTANYGYTF

J: TRBJ1-1
V: TRBV7-8
D: TRBD1
size: few
DNA: TGTGCCAGCAGCTTAGCCCGGGACAGGGTTAGTATCACTGAAGCTTTCTTT
CDR3: CASSLARDRVSITEAFF

J: TRBJ2-3
V: TRBV7-6
D: TRBD2
size: many
DNA: TGTGCCAGCAGCTTATACCGGGGGGGCACAGATACGCAGTATTTT
CDR3: CASSLYRGGTDTQYF

J: TRBJ1-2
V: TRBV29-1
D: .
size: .
DNA: TGCAGCTCCACAGCCCCCGCAGGGGCATTCGACTATGGCTACACCTTC
CDR3: CSSTAPAGAFDYGYTF

J: TRBJ2-3
V: TRBV27
D: .
size: .
DNA: TGTGCCAGTTCTGCCCTAGTCACGACAGATACGCAGTATTTT
CDR3: CASSALVTTDTQYF

J: TRBJ2-1
V: TRBV6-5
D: .
size: .
DNA: TGTGCCAGCAGTTACTCGATTGTCACGACCTTCCCCCACAATGAGCAGTCCTTC
CDR3: CASSYSIVTTFPHNEQSF

J: TRBJ2-7
V: TRBV7-8
D: .
size: .
DNA: TGTGCCAGCAGCCCCGGGACCCACTCCTACGAGCAGTGCTTC
CDR3: CASSPGTHSYEQCF

J: TRBJ2-3
V: TRBV7-9
D: .
size: many
DNA: TGTGCCAGCAGCTTAAGGGACAATGACGGCACAGATACGCAGTATTTT
CDR3: CASSLRDNDGTDTQYF

J: TRBJ1-5
V: TRBV15
D: .
size: many
DNA: TGTGCCACCAGCAGAGATCTAAGCGGTAGGACCCCGTGGGGCAATCAGCCCCAGCATTTT
CDR3: CATSRDLSGRTPWGNQPQHF

J: TRBJ2-5
V: TRBV5-1
D: .
size: .
DNA: TGCGCCAGCGGCAGAGGTGAAGAGACCCAGTACTTC
CDR3: CASGRGEETQYF

J: TRBJ2-1
V: TRBV6-1
D: .
size: few
DNA: TGTGCCAGCAGTATAATTAGGGGGAACAATGAGCAGTTCTTC
CDR3: CASSIIRGNNEQFF

J: TRBJ1-2
V: TRBV30
D: TRBD1
size: many
DNA: TGTGCCTGGGACGGCCTTAAAACCGGGACACAGGGGGGCTACACCTTC
CDR3: CAWDGLKTGTQGGYTF

J: TRBJ2-7
V: TRBV3-1
D: TRBD1
size: few
DNA: TGTGCCAGCAGCCGGAAATTGACAGGGATCGAACACGAGCAGTACTTC
CDR3: CASSRKLTGIEHEQYF

J: TRBJ1-5
V: TRBV27
D: .
size: .
DNA: TGTGCCAGCAGTCTGACAGCCGCTCGGCGGGAGCCCCAGCATTTT
CDR3: CASSLTAARREPQHF

J: TRBJ2-2
V: TRBV12-3/TRBV12-4
D: .
size: .
DNA: TGTGCCAGCAGAAAAAGCGGACATACGAACACCGGGGAGCTGTTTTTT
CDR3: CASRKSGHTNTGELFF

J: TRBJ2-7
V: TRBV20-1
D: .
size: many
DNA: TGCAGTGCTCATGGACCGGTCACCTACGAGCAGTACTTC
CDR3: CSAHGPVTYEQYF